The 22 T cell receptor beta chains below all came from one sample that was sequenced in a study of Graves' ophthalmopathy and Graves' hyperthyroidism. RNA transcripts were the template, and TCR beta CDR3 regions were amplified from them. RT-PCR with HTBI primers came first, then second-round multiplex PCR. TCRdb ran MiXCR on the multiplex PCR reads and lists one entry per CDR3 protein. The sample has hundreds of thousands of distinct CDR3 sequences, 20% to 25% seen once. Specimen: peripheral blood. These receptors all come from a woman aged 18-29 years with stable Graves' hyperthyroidism.

This clonotype has a count of ten or more. CDR3 nucleotide sequence: TGTGCCAGCAGTTACATTAGGAACACTGAAGCTTTCTTT. It translates to CASSYIRNTEAFF. The chain couples TRBV6-2 or TRBV6-3 to TRBJ1-1; no firm D call. The CDR3 loop spans 13 amino acids. V gave up 2 bases and J gave up 1 base, with 5 bases separating them. CDR1 and CDR2 (germline): MNHEY, SVGEGT.

The chain has TRBV5-1 and TRBJ1-1; D is unresolved. V lost 5 bases and J 0 bases, leaving 11 bases between the germline ends. Germline V gene lookup returns CDR1 SGHRS and CDR2 YFSETQ. The length of the CDR3 is 14 residues. DNA of the CDR3: TGCGCCAGCAGAGAGGAAGAGATGAACACTGAAGCTTTCTTT. Translating gives CASREEEMNTEAFF.

With respect to this clonotype: A read error may be the cause here, since a much bigger clone is one base away. The gene calls are TRBV5-4 and TRBJ1-2; weak D call: TRBD1 (6 bases). The CDR3 loop spans 15 amino acids. Germline CDR1 and CDR2: SGHNT and YYREEE (reference sequence). V dropped 7 bases and J dropped 3 bases, with 19 bases sitting between them. CDR3 protein: CASRSVQGFYYGYTF. CDR3 coding DNA: TGTGCCAGCCGCTCCGTTCAGGGGTTCTACTATGGCTACACCTTC.

This clonotype was recorded many times. This sequence joins TRBV5-1 and TRBJ2-6, with D uncertain. With 7 bases removed from V and 1 base from J, the gap between germline ends came to 3 bases. CDR3 length: 12 amino acids. Germline values: CDR1 SGHRS, CDR2 YFSETQ. CDR3 nucleotides: TGCGCCAGCGAATCTGGGGCCAACGTCCTGACTTTC. Its translation is CASESGANVLTF.

This clonotype was observed a handful of times. The rearrangement uses TRBV5-1 and TRBJ2-7, with TRBD1 as a possible D gene (5 bases). The CDR3 contains 13 residues. Trimming removed 7 bases at V and 0 bases at J, with 11 bases between. Germline V gene lookup returns CDR1 SGHRS and CDR2 YFSETQ. The CDR3 region is CASAQDNSYEQYF. The DNA of the CDR3 is TGCGCCAGCGCCCAGGACAACTCCTACGAGCAGTACTTC.

This clonotype was picked up many times. The J gene is TRBJ1-5, the V gene TRBV11-2; TRBD1 might be the D (5 bases). The V and J ends lost 1 base and 4 bases respectively, with 17 bases between them. This CDR3 spans 17 amino acids. Germline values: CDR1 SGHAT, CDR2 FQNNGV. CDR3 loop: CASSLGNRWGTNQPQHF. In DNA, the CDR3 is TGTGCCAGCAGCTTAGGGAACAGGTGGGGTACTAATCAGCCCCAGCATTTT.

This clonotype was found a few times. A much bigger clone sits one base away, suggesting this may be a read error. V and J are TRBV30 and TRBJ2-5, with D possibly TRBD1 on 5 matching bases. Germline-derived CDR1 and CDR2 are GTSNPN and SVGIG (reference sequence). CDR3 length equals 12 residues. The CDR3 reads CAWGQLQGTQYF. In DNA, the CDR3 is TGTGCCTGGGGACAACTCCAAGGGACCCAGTACTTC.

This clonotype was counted many times. The chain's CDR3 is CASSVAVNTEAFF. The CDR3 DNA reads as TGTGCCAGCAGCGTAGCAGTGAACACTGAAGCTTTCTTT. The chain is built from TRBV9 and TRBJ1-1; D not certain. Per germline, CDR1 SGDLS and CDR2 YYNGEE. The CDR3 spans 13 residues. Deletions cut 0 bases from V and 0 bases from J, with 3 bases between.

This clonotype appeared a few times. The CDR3 DNA sequence: TGTGCCAGCAGCCCGGGACGGGACCAAGAGACCCAGTACTTC. Translation gives CASSPGRDQETQYF. The rearrangement links TRBV11-1 to TRBJ2-5; possibly TRBD1 or TRBD2 for D (5 bases each). The CDR3 sequence is 14 residues long. Germline V gives CDR1 SGHAT, CDR2 FQDESV (reference sequence). The germline V and J ends were trimmed by 5 bases and 0 bases, with 10 bases remaining between them.

This clonotype was seen many times. This chain's CDR3 is CASSGPSGSRYNQPQHF. In DNA, the CDR3 is TGTGCCAGCAGTGGGCCTAGCGGGTCGCGGTACAATCAGCCCCAGCATTTT. The V and J genes are TRBV6-2 or TRBV6-3 and TRBJ1-5, with unresolved D. CDR1 and CDR2 (germline): MNHEY, SVGEGT. The CDR3 spans 17 residues. Trimming took off 5 bases at V and 3 bases at J, with 20 bases between the two ends.

Comments on this clonotype: A much larger clonotype is one base distant, so this may be a read error. The chain carries TRBV11-2 and TRBJ2-7; D ambiguous. Deletions cut 6 bases from V and 7 bases from J, with 13 bases between. The CDR3 extends over 12 amino acids. The germline gives CDR1 SGHAT, CDR2 FQNNGV. In DNA form, the CDR3 reads TGTGCCAGCAGTCAATCGGTGAGGGAGCAGTACTTC. Protein product: CASSQSVREQYF.

This clonotype was counted only a few times. The gene calls are TRBV5-6 and TRBJ1-6; TRBD1 matches 7 bases. The CDR3 has 16 residues. V dropped 3 bases and J dropped 6; count of bases not matched to a gene: 9. From germline, CDR1 is SGHDT and CDR2 YYEEEE. The CDR3 region has the DNA TGTGCCAGCAGCTACGGGACTTACAGGGGTAATTCACCCCTCCACTTT. This encodes CASSYGTYRGNSPLHF.

The sample holds many counts of this clonotype. The chain couples TRBV6-5 to TRBJ1-2; 8 positions match TRBD1. Trimming at V came to 2 bases and at J to 4 bases, leaving 6 bases not matched to a gene. CDR3 length: 15 amino acids. Germline CDR1 and CDR2: MNHEY and SVGAGI. The CDR3 coding sequence is TGTGCCAGCAGTTACGCAGGGGGCTCGGGCTATGGCTACACCTTC. This codes for CASSYAGGSGYGYTF.

About this clonotype: This CDR3 fails to terminate in the conserved phenylalanine or tryptophan, so it likely reflects a read error. V usage is TRBV6-1 and J usage is TRBJ2-7; D gene ambiguous. The ends were cut back, 11 bases at V and 0 bases at J, with 14 bases in the middle. CDR1 is MNHNS, CDR2 SASEGT, per germline. This CDR3 contains 13 residues. CDR3 amino acids: CAGRTTSSYEQYY. CDR3 coding DNA: TGTGCCGGACGCACTACAAGCTCCTACGAGCAGTACTAC.

This clonotype was recorded many times. The chain employs TRBV29-1 and TRBJ2-7; the match to TRBD2 covers 13 bases. This CDR3 spans 13 amino acids. Germline trimming cut 4 bases from V and 3 bases from J; bases unmatched to any gene: 0. CDR1 and CDR2 from the germline V gene are SQVTM and ANQGSEA. The CDR3 sequence is CSVGTSGSYEQYF. The CDR3 DNA follows: TGCAGCGTTGGGACTAGCGGGAGCTACGAGCAGTACTTC.

This clonotype was observed at least ten times. The V call is TRBV6-2 or TRBV6-3, the J call TRBJ2-5; no reliable D call. CDR3 length equals 13 residues. CDR1 is MNHEY and CDR2 is SVGEGT in the germline V gene. V dropped 2 bases and J dropped 0 bases, with 4 bases sitting between them. CDR3 sequence: CASSYVYQETQYF. The CDR3 region has the DNA TGTGCCAGCAGTTACGTGTACCAAGAGACCCAGTACTTC.

At least ten counts were recorded for this clonotype. The chain uses TRBV12-3 or TRBV12-4 and TRBJ1-5, with D tentatively TRBD1 (6 bases). The CDR3 consists of 16 residues. Trimming left V 3 bases short and J 3 bases short, with 15 bases between. As DNA, the CDR3 is TGTGCCAGCAGTTTCACAGGGCCCGCTTCCAATCAGCCCCAGCATTTT. The encoded protein is CASSFTGPASNQPQHF.

Many counts were recorded for this clonotype. This chain connects TRBV6-5 to TRBJ1-2, with 7 nucleotides matching TRBD1. CDR1 and CDR2 from the germline V gene are MNHEY and SVGAGI. The CDR3 extends over 14 amino acids. The V segment lost 9 bases and the J segment 2 bases; nucleotides outside the gene matches: 9. The CDR3 here is CASSRDSSNYGYTF. The DNA of the CDR3 is TGTGCCAGTTCCCGGGACAGCTCGAACTATGGCTACACCTTC.

This clonotype came up a few times. The chain uses TRBV14 and TRBJ2-7; TRBD1 aligns across 9 bases. CDR1 and CDR2 (germline): SGHDN, FVKESK. V was pared by 0 bases and J by 5 bases, with 11 bases of the junction left unmatched. This CDR3 region has 17 residues. The CDR3 DNA follows: TGTGCCAGCAGCCAAGAGGACAGGGGATGGTCTGGCGACGAGCAGTACTTC. Translation gives CASSQEDRGWSGDEQYF.

The CDR3 DNA reads as TGTGCCAGCAGCCAATTTTCGAACATTCAGTACTTC. It specifies CASSQFSNIQYF. The rearrangement uses TRBV3-1 and TRBJ2-4; the D is unclear. Germline V gives CDR1 LGHDT, CDR2 YNNKEL (reference sequence). V dropped 2 bases and J dropped 7 bases, with 6 bases sitting between them. There are 12 residues in the CDR3.

About this clonotype: A much larger clonotype is one base distant, so this may be a read error. The V gene is TRBV20-1, the J gene TRBJ2-3; 7 positions match TRBD1. The germline gives CDR1 DFQATT, CDR2 SNEGSKA (reference sequence). This CDR3 contains 17 residues. The CDR3 spells CRARDATGRTDTDTQYF. The CDR3 nucleotides read TGCCGTGCTAGAGATGCGACAGGGCGGACGGATACAGATACGCAGTATTTT.

This clonotype was counted at least ten times. V is TRBV6-1 and J is TRBJ2-2; D gene unclear. The CDR3 runs 14 residues. Trimming removed 6 bases at V and 7 bases at J, with 15 bases between. The V gene's germline CDR1 is MNHNS and CDR2 SASEGT. The CDR3: CASRAYHPIGELFF. In DNA, the CDR3 is TGTGCCAGCAGGGCGTATCACCCAATCGGGGAGCTGTTTTTT.